This T cell receptor (beta chain) was sequenced for a study of a mutant IDH1 vaccine in newly diagnosed glioma. This table comes from immunoSEQ multiplex PCR, and its TCRdb copy is limited to in-frame clones, with some not included. Of 50,000 to 65,000 clones listed, 65% to 85% are singletons. V lost 3 bases and J lost 0; bases outside the gene matches: 2. Per germline, CDR1 LGHNA and CDR2 YSLEER. This CDR3 region has 15 residues. Time point: week 11, during vaccination. Every single dose of the vaccine, 300 ug of mutant IDH1 20-mer peptide, came with topical imiquimod. As to this clone: What it binds is not known.

Sequencing was performed on PBMCs, taken from a glioma patient whose treatment included an IDH1 peptide vaccine. The clonotype originates from a woman aged 50 to 65 with glioma. The rearrangement uses TRBV4-3 and TRBJ2-3, with 8 nucleotides matching TRBD2. The DNA of the CDR3 is TGCGCCAGCAGCCAGGGCGGGGGGAGCACAGATACGCAGTATTTT. This translates into CASSQGGGSTDTQYF.